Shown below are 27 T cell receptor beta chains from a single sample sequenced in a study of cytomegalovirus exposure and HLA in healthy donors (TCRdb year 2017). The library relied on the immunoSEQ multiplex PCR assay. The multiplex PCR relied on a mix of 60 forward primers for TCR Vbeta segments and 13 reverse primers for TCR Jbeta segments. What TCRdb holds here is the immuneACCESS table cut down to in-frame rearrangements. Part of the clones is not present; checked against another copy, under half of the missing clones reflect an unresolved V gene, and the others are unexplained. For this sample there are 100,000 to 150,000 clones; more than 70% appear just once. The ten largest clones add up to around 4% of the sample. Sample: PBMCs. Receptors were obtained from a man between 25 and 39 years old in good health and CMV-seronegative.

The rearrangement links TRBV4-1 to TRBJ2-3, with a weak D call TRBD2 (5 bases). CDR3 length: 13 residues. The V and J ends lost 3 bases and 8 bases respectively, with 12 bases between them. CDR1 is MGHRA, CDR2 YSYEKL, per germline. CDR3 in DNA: TGCGCCAGCAGCCAGCGACCGGCGGGTACGCAGTATTTT. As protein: CASSQRPAGTQYF.

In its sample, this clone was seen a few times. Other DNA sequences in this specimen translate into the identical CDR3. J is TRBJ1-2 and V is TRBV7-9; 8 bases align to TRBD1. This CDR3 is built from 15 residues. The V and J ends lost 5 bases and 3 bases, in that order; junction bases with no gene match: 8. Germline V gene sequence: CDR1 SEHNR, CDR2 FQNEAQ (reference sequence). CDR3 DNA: TGTGCCAGCAGCCCTTGGACAGGGAGTGACTATGGCTACACCTTC. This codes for CASSPWTGSDYGYTF.

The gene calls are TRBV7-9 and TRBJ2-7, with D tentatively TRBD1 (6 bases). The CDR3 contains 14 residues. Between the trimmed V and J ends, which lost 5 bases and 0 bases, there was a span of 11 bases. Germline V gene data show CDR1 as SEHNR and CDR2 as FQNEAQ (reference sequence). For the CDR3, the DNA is TGTGCCAGCAGCGCCCGACAGGACTCCTACGAGCAGTACTTC. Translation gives CASSARQDSYEQYF.

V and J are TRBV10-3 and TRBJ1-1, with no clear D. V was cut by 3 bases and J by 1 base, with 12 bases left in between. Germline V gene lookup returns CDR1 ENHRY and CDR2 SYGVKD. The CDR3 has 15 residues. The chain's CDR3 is CAISEPVGRNTEAFF. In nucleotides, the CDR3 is TGTGCCATCAGTGAACCGGTTGGGCGGAACACTGAAGCTTTCTTT.

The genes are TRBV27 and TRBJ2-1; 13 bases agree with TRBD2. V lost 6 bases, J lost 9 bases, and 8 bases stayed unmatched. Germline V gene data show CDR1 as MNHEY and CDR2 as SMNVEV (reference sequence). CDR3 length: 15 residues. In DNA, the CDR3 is TGTGCCAGCAGCGAACTAGCGGGGGGGCCGGGTGAGCAGTTCTTC. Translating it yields CASSELAGGPGEQFF.

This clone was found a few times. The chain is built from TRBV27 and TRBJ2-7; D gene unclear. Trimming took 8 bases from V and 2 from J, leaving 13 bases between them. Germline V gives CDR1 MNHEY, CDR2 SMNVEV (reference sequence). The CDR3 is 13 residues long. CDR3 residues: CASALASPYEQYF. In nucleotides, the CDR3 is TGTGCCAGCGCCCTTGCGAGCCCCTACGAGCAGTACTTC.

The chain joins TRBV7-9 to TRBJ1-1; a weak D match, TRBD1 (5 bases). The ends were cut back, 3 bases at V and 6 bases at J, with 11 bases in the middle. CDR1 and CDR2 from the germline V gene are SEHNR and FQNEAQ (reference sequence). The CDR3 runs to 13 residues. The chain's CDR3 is CASSFDRASEAFF. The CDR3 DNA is TGTGCCAGCAGCTTCGACAGAGCCTCTGAAGCTTTCTTT.

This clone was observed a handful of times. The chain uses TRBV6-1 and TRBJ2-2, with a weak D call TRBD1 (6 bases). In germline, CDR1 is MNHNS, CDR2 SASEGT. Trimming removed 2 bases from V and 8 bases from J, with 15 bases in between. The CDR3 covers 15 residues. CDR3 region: CASSEPSQGDGELFF. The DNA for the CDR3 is TGTGCCAGCAGTGAACCCTCACAGGGTGATGGGGAGCTGTTTTTT.

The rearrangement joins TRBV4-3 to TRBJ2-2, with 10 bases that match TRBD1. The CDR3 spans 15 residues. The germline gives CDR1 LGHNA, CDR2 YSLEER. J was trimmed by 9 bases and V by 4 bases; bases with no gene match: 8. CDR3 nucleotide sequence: TGCGCCAGCAGCCTGGCGGGACAGGGGAAAAGGGAGCTGTTTTTT. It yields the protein CASSLAGQGKRELFF.

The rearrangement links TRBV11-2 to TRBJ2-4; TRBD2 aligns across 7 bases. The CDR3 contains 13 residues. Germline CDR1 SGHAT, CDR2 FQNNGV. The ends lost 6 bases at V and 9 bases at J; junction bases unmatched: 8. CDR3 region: CASSDWWGGIQYF. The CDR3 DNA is TGTGCCAGCAGTGATTGGTGGGGGGGCATTCAGTACTTC. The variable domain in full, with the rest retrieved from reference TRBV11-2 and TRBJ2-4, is EAGVAQSPRYKIIEKRQSVAFWCNPISGHATLYWYQQILGQGPKLLIQFQNNGVVDDSQLPKDRFSAERLKGVDSTLKIQPAKLEDSAVYLCASSDWWGGIQYFGAGTRLSVL.

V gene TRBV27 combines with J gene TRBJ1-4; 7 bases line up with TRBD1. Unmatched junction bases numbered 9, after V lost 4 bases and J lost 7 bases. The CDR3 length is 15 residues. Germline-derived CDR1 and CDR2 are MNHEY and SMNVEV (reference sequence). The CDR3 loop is CASSWWTGQPEKLFF. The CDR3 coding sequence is TGTGCCAGCAGTTGGTGGACAGGACAGCCTGAAAAACTGTTTTTT. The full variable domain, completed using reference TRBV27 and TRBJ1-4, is EAQVTQNPRYLITVTGKKLTVTCSQNMNHEYMSWYRQDPGLGLRQIYYSMNVEVTDKGDVPEGYKVSRKEKRNFPLILESPSPNQTSLYFCASSWWTGQPEKLFFGSGTQLSVL.

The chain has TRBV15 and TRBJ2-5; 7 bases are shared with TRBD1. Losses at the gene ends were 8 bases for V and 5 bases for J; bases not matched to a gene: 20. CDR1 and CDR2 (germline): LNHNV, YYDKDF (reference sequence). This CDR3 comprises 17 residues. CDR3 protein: CATSPGQQHGGSETQYF. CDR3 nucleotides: TGTGCCACCTCCCCGGGACAGCAACACGGCGGATCTGAGACCCAGTACTTC.

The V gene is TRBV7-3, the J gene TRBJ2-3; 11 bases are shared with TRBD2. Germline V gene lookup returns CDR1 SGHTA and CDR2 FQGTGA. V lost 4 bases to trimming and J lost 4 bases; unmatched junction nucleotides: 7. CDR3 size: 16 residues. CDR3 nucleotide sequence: TGTGCCAGCAGCTCCGCTAGCGGGGGGCTTGCAGATACGCAGTATTTT. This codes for CASSSASGGLADTQYF. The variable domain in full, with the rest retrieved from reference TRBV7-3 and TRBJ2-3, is GAGVSQTPSNKVTEKGKYVELRCDPISGHTALYWYRQSLGQGPEFLIYFQGTGAADDSGLPNDRFFAVRPEGSVSTLKIQRTERGDSAVYLCASSSASGGLADTQYFGPGTRLTVL.

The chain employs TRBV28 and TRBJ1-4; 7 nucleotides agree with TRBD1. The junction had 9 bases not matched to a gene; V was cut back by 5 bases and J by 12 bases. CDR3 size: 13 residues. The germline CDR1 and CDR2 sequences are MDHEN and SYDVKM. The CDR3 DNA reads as TGTGCCAGCAGTCCAACAGGGGTCGAGCAACTGTTTTTT. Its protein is CASSPTGVEQLFF.

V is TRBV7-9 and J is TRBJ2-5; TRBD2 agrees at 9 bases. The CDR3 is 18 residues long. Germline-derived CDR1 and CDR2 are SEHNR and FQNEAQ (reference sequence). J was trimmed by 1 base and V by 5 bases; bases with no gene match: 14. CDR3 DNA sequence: TGTGCCAGCAGCCCCCGTTCAGCCCTAGCGGGATTCCAAGAGACCCAGTACTTC. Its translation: CASSPRSALAGFQETQYF.

The DNA of the CDR3 is TGTGCCAGCAGCTCCGGGACAGAAAAAAACATTCAGTACTTC. The encoded protein is CASSSGTEKNIQYF. The chain employs TRBV11-2 and TRBJ2-4; the match to TRBD1 covers 7 bases. The CDR3 is 14 amino acids. Germline V gene lookup returns CDR1 SGHAT and CDR2 FQNNGV. Losses at the gene ends were 4 bases for V and 4 bases for J; bases not matched to a gene: 4.

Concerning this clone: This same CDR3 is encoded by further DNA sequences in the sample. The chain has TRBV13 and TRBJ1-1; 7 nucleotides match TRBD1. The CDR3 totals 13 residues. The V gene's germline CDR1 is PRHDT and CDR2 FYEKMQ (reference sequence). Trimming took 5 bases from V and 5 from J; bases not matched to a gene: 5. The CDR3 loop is CASSHDRETEAFF. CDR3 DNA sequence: TGTGCCAGCAGCCACGACAGGGAAACTGAAGCTTTCTTT.

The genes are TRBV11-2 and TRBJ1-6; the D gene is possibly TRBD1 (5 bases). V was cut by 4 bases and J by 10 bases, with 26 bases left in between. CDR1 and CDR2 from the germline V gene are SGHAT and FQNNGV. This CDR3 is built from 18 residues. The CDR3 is CASSSLRRDEKERSPLHF. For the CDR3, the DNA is TGTGCCAGCAGCTCCCTCCGGCGGGACGAAAAAGAAAGGTCACCCCTCCACTTT.

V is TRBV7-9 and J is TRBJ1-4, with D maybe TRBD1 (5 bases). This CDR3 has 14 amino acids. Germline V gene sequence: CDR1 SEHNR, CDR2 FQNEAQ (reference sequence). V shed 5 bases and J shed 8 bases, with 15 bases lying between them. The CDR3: CASSTGVVGEKLFF. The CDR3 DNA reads TGTGCCAGCAGCACGGGGGTCGTGGGAGAAAAACTGTTTTTT.

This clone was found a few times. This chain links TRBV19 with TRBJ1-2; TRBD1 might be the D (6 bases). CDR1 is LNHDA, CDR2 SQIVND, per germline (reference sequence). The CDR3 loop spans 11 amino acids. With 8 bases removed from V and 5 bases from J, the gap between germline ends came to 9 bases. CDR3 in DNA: TGTGCCAGTCATACAGGGTATGGCTACACCTTC. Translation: CASHTGYGYTF. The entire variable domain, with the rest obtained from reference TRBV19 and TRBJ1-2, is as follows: DGGITQSPKYLFRKEGQNVTLSCEQNLNHDAMYWYRQDPGQGLRLIYYSQIVNDFQKGDIAEGYSVSREKKESFPLTVTSAQKNPTAFYLCASHTGYGYTFGSGTRLTVV.

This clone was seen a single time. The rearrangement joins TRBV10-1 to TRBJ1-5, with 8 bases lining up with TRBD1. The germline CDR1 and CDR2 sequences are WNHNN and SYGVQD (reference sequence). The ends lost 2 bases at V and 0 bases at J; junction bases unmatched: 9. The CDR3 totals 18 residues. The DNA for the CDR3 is TGCGCCAGCAGTGAGACCGGACAGGGACTCTATAGCAATCAGCCCCAGCATTTT. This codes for CASSETGQGLYSNQPQHF.

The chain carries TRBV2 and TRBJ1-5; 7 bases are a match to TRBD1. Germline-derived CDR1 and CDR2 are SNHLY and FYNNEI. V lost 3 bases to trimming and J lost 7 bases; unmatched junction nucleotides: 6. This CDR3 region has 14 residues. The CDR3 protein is CASSEGQYNQPQHF. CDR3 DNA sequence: TGTGCCAGCAGTGAGGGACAGTACAACCAGCCCCAGCATTTT.

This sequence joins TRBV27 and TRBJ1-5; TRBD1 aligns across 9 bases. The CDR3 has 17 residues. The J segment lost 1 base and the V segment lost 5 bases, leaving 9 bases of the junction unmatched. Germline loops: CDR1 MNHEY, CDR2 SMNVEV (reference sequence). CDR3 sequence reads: CASSPTHRGLSNQPQHF. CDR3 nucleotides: TGTGCCAGCAGTCCTACCCACAGGGGGCTAAGCAATCAGCCCCAGCATTTT.

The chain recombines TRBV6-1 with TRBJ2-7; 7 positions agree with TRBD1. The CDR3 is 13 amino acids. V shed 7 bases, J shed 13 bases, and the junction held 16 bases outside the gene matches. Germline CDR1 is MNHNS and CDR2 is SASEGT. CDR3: CASIPGQNVPSYF. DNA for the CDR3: TGTGCCAGCATTCCGGGACAGAATGTCCCCAGCTACTTC.

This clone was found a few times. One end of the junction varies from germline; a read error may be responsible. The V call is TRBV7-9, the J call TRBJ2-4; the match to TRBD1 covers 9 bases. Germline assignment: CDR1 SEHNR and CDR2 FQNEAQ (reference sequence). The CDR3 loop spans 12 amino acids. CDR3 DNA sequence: TGTTCCAGCAGGCAAGACAGGGGGACGCAGTACTTC. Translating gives CSSRQDRGTQYF.

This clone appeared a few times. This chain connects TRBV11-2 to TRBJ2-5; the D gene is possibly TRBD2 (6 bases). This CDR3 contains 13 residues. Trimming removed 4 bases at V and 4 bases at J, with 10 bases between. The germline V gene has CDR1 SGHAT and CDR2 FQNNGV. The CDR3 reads CASSWGLRETQYF. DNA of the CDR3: TGTGCCAGCAGCTGGGGACTTAGAGAGACCCAGTACTTC.

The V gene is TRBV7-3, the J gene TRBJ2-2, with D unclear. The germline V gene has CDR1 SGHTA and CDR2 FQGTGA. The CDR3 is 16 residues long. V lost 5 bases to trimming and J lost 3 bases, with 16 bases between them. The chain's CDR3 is CASSPQATGYTGELFF. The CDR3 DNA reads TGTGCCAGCAGCCCCCAAGCGACGGGTTACACCGGGGAGCTGTTTTTT.